This T cell receptor beta chain was recorded in a study of Ad26.COV2.S vaccination and SARS-CoV-2 variants. In the study overall: Doses of Ad26.COV2.S were injected into muscle once or twice, 56 days apart.

The protocol was immunoSEQ multiplex PCR, while the TCRdb copy is restricted to in-frame clones and leaves out a portion. The table includes 250,000 or so clones, around 90% detected once. CDR3 length: 16 amino acids. V lost 3 bases and J lost 7, with 18 bases in between. Germline V lookup: CDR1 KGHSH, CDR2 LQKENI. This sample's treatment: roughly 19 received Ad26.COV2.S at low or high dose, single or two shots; 5 received placebo; per-sample allocation not given. Collection of the samples took place on day 63 after the first injection of vaccine or placebo. An Ad26 vector was used to express Wuhan-strain SARS-CoV-2 spike as the vaccine.

The material sequenced was peripheral blood, taken in a trial of Ad26.COV2.S vaccine versus placebo. This chain connects TRBV18 to TRBJ1-4; possible D gene TRBD1, 5 bases. The sequence was collected from a person aged 18 to 65 who received the Ad26.COV2.S COVID-19 vaccine or a placebo. The CDR3, as DNA: TGTGCCAGCTCACCGAGCTTGCCGGGGCAGAGTGAAAAACTGTTTTTT. Protein sequence: CASSPSLPGQSEKLFF.